This TCR beta chain was found in a study of blood T cell repertoires in COVID-19. In the study overall: T cells, B-cell-depleted T cells, or PBMCs supplied cDNA or gDNA.

Repertoires were generated with immunoSEQ multiplex PCR, while TCRdb's copy carries only in-frame clones and drops some. The sample yields approximately 12,000 clones, 82% seen once. The V gene lost 4 bases and the J gene lost 0 bases, with 7 bases spanning the gap. Germline assignment: CDR1 LNHDA and CDR2 SQIVND (reference sequence). This CDR3 is built from 13 residues. This chain links TRBV19 with TRBJ2-7, with D possibly being TRBD2 (5 bases). This sequence originates from a woman aged 55-69 years with acute or convalescent COVID-19. The specimen sequenced was peripheral blood. The CDR3 is CASSKGSSYEQYF. As DNA, the CDR3 is TGTGCCAGTAGTAAAGGGAGCTCCTACGAGCAGTACTTC.